This TCR beta chain stems from a study of beta chain features in type 1 diabetes. The isolated RNA, all of it, was reverse transcribed, so expressed TCRB transcripts were what got sequenced. Sequencing used immunoSEQ multiplex PCR; TCRdb keeps in-frame clones, though not all of them. The data show some 330,000 clones, approximately 9.9% seen once. This TCR was sampled from a young woman in good health. Specimen: naive CD4+ T cells from blood.

The CDR3 region is CASRDGQGLGANVLTF. CDR3 in DNA: TGTGCCAGCAGAGATGGACAGGGGCTGGGGGCCAACGTCCTGACTTTC. The V call is TRBV2, the J call TRBJ2-6, with 9 bases matching TRBD1. The CDR3 has 16 residues. Trimming at V came to 6 bases and at J to 4 bases, leaving 7 bases not matched to a gene. CDR1 and CDR2 from the germline V gene are SNHLY and FYNNEI.